Shown below are 17 T cell receptor beta chains from a single sample sequenced in a study of cytomegalovirus exposure and HLA in healthy donors. The method was immunoSEQ multiplex PCR; TCRdb's version includes in-frame clones alone and lacks a portion of them. The sample carries hundreds of thousands of clones, more than 85% recorded once. The sequencing input was PBMCs. Receptors originate from a man aged 18 to 35 in good health and CMV-seropositive.

This clone occurred once. The chain carries TRBV2 and TRBJ2-1; D might be TRBD2 (5 bases). The CDR3 totals 13 residues. Per germline, CDR1 SNHLY and CDR2 FYNNEI. V lost 6 bases and J 8 bases, leaving 14 bases between the germline ends. CDR3: CASRGGLWYEQFF. CDR3 in DNA: TGTGCCAGCAGGGGCGGGCTTTGGTATGAGCAGTTCTTC.

The chain links TRBV27 to TRBJ2-3; TRBD1 aligns across 8 bases. CDR3 length: 17 residues. V lost 3 bases and J lost 5; bases outside the gene matches: 13. CDR1 is MNHEY and CDR2 is SMNVEV in the germline V gene (reference sequence). CDR3 region: CASSFRAGGGRGDTQYF. DNA of the CDR3: TGTGCCAGCAGTTTTAGGGCAGGGGGCGGTCGGGGAGATACGCAGTATTTT.

This chain connects TRBV29-1 to TRBJ1-1; D not certain. V dropped 4 bases and J dropped 0 bases, with 12 bases sitting between them. This CDR3 spans 14 amino acids. In germline, CDR1 is SQVTM, CDR2 ANQGSEA. CDR3 sequence: CSVGQPPMNTEAFF. Written as DNA, the CDR3 is TGCAGCGTTGGCCAACCTCCCATGAACACTGAAGCTTTCTTT.

The rearrangement links TRBV4-3 to TRBJ2-3; 7 bases are a match to TRBD1. V was clipped by 0 bases and J by 0 bases; unmatched bases: 6. CDR3 length: 17 amino acids. CDR1 and CDR2 (germline): LGHNA, YSLEER. CDR3 nucleotides: TGCGCCAGCAGCCAAGATAGGGGCAGGGGGAGCACAGATACGCAGTATTTT. Its translation is CASSQDRGRGSTDTQYF.

This clone was detected only once. V and J are TRBV14 and TRBJ2-3; no clear D. Germline V lookup: CDR1 SGHDN, CDR2 FVKESK. CDR3 size: 16 residues. The V and J ends lost 4 bases and 3 bases respectively, with 17 bases between them. The CDR3 reads CASSLNLLGATDTQYF. The DNA of the CDR3 is TGTGCCAGCAGCCTCAATCTTTTGGGCGCTACAGATACGCAGTATTTT.

The V gene is TRBV4-2, the J gene TRBJ2-6; D not resolved. This CDR3 is built from 14 residues. Trimming took 2 bases from V and 4 from J, leaving 6 bases between them. Germline V gene sequence: CDR1 LGHNA, CDR2 YNFKEQ. The DNA of the CDR3 is TGTGCCAGCAGCCAACTGGGAGGGGCCAACGTCCTGACTTTC. This translates into CASSQLGGANVLTF.

The V call is TRBV20-1, the J call TRBJ1-1; tentatively, D is TRBD1 (6 bases). V lost 5 bases and J lost 7, with 11 bases in between. Germline V gene sequence: CDR1 DFQATT, CDR2 SNEGSKA (reference sequence). The CDR3 sequence is 11 residues long. CDR3 sequence reads: CSAGRTDEAFF. CDR3 coding DNA: TGCAGTGCTGGGAGGACAGATGAAGCTTTCTTT.

This sequence joins TRBV5-6 and TRBJ2-5; possible D gene TRBD2, 6 bases. Germline V gene lookup returns CDR1 SGHDT and CDR2 YYEEEE. The V end was cut by 2 bases, the J end by 6 bases, with 17 bases between. CDR3 length: 15 residues. CDR3 nucleotide sequence: TGTGCCAGCAGCTTCGGTCGGGAGATCCGGAAGACCCAGTACTTC. Translation: CASSFGREIRKTQYF.

The rearrangement uses TRBV5-1 and TRBJ2-1, with D tentatively TRBD1 (5 bases). V dropped 3 bases and J dropped 2 bases, with 18 bases sitting between them. The germline gives CDR1 SGHRS, CDR2 YFSETQ. The CDR3 spans 17 residues. Here the CDR3 DNA reads TGCGCCAGCAGCTCCCGCCGCAGTCAACAGGCCTACAATGAGCAGTTCTTC. Translation: CASSSRRSQQAYNEQFF.

The chain links TRBV29-1 to TRBJ1-1; 8 positions match TRBD1. CDR1 is SQVTM, CDR2 ANQGSEA, per germline. The CDR3 loop spans 13 amino acids. V gave up 5 bases and J gave up 1 base; unmatched junction bases: 3. CDR3: CSVWTGKNTEAFF. As DNA, the CDR3 is TGCAGCGTTTGGACAGGGAAGAACACTGAAGCTTTCTTT.

This clone was seen more than once but under ten times. The chain joins TRBV15 to TRBJ2-7; a weak D match, TRBD1 (5 bases). The CDR3 consists of 14 residues. Trimming stripped 8 bases from V and 5 bases from J, with 19 bases between. Germline values: CDR1 LNHNV, CDR2 YYDKDF (reference sequence). The CDR3 sequence: CATSFRQGVHEQYF. The CDR3, as DNA: TGTGCCACCTCCTTTAGGCAGGGTGTCCACGAGCAGTACTTC.

This clone was found once. This chain's CDR3 is CASSPTLREEKLFF. The DNA for the CDR3 is TGTGCCAGCTCACCAACGCTCAGGGAGGAAAAACTGTTTTTT. The J gene is TRBJ1-4, the V gene TRBV18; possibly TRBD1 for D (5 bases). V was cut by 2 bases and J by 8 bases, with 12 bases left in between. This CDR3 has 14 residues. In germline, CDR1 is KGHSH, CDR2 LQKENI.

The genes are TRBV14 and TRBJ2-2; TRBD1 matches at 7 bases. Germline V CDR1 and CDR2: SGHDN, FVKESK. This CDR3 has 16 amino acids. J lost 6 bases, V lost 4 bases, and 11 bases had no gene match. The CDR3 loop is CASSLRQGPWAGELFF. The CDR3 DNA sequence: TGTGCCAGCAGCCTCCGACAGGGTCCGTGGGCCGGGGAGCTGTTTTTT.

The gene calls are TRBV27 and TRBJ2-7, with TRBD2 identical over 10 bases. Trimming cost V 7 bases and J 6 bases; bases outside gene matches: 9. Germline CDR1 reads MNHEY; CDR2 reads SMNVEV (reference sequence). The CDR3 has 14 residues. As DNA, the CDR3 is TGTGCCAGCAAAGAGCGGGAGGGCCTCCGCGAGCAGTACTTC. This gives the protein CASKEREGLREQYF.

This clone came up once. The rearrangement links TRBV10-3 to TRBJ1-2; D possibly corresponds to TRBD1 (5 bases). The germline CDR1 and CDR2 sequences are ENHRY and SYGVKD. The CDR3 has 13 residues. V gave up 9 bases and J gave up 6 bases, with 17 bases separating them. CDR3 in DNA: TGTGCCATAGCTTTCGGGGGAGGGGATGGCTACACCTTC. It codes for CAIAFGGGDGYTF.

This clone is a singleton in its sample. The chain has TRBV6-1 and TRBJ1-2, with 7 nucleotides matching TRBD1. This CDR3 is built from 13 residues. The germline gives CDR1 MNHNS, CDR2 SASEGT. The V gene end was trimmed by 5 bases and the J gene end by 2 bases; junction bases not matched to a gene: 2. CDR3 sequence (DNA): TGTGCCAGCAGTCCGGGACAGAACTATGGCTACACCTTC. This codes for CASSPGQNYGYTF.

The V gene is TRBV7-3, the J gene TRBJ2-1; perhaps D is TRBD1 or TRBD2 (5 bases each). Germline-derived CDR1 and CDR2 are SGHTA and FQGTGA. The CDR3 loop spans 13 amino acids. The V end was cut by 5 bases, the J end by 6 bases, with 11 bases between. The CDR3 DNA reads as TGTGCCAGCAGCCGGGGACGGACCAATGAGCAGTTCTTC. It translates to CASSRGRTNEQFF.